These T cell receptor beta chains were read from a single sample in a study of cytomegalovirus exposure and HLA in healthy donors. This table comes from immunoSEQ multiplex PCR, and its TCRdb copy is limited to in-frame clones, with some not included. The sample lists approximately 150,000 clones; over 75% were seen once. Sequenced material: PBMCs. These receptors were obtained from a woman under 40 in good health and CMV-seronegative. Each CDR3 is given with its conserved first and last residue. The D gene is left open where the match is weak. The size entry is marked missing in some rows and otherwise reads once, few, many or a size class.

J,size,V,D,length,DNA,CDR3
TRBJ1-5,-,TRBV15,-,14,TGTGCCACCAGCCCGGGGGGGGAGAATCAGCCCCAGCATTTT,CATSPGGENQPQHF
TRBJ1-1,-,TRBV5-1,-,13,TGCGCCAGCAGCTCCCCGGGTGGCACTGAAGCTTTCTTT,CASSSPGGTEAFF
TRBJ1-5,-,TRBV6-1,TRBD1,13,TGTGCCACACTAGGACAGGGGAATCAGCCCCAGCATTTT,CATLGQGNQPQHF
TRBJ2-3,-,TRBV30,TRBD1,16,TGTGCCTGGCTGGCGAAATCGGGACAGGTAACAGATACGCAGTATTTT,CAWLAKSGQVTDTQYF
TRBJ2-1,-,TRBV29-1,TRBD2,14,TGCAGCGGTACACTAGCGGGGGGCTTGAATGAGCAGTTCTTC,CSGTLAGGLNEQFF
TRBJ1-5,-,TRBV6-6,-,10,TGTGCCGGAGGAATTCAGCCCCAGCATTTT,CAGGIQPQHF
TRBJ2-5,-,TRBV7-8,-,13,TGTGCCAGCAGCGTGACAACGCAAGAGACCCAGTACTTC,CASSVTTQETQYF
TRBJ2-7,-,TRBV6-4,TRBD2,18,TGTGCCAGCAGTGACTGGGTAGCGGGAGGGCAAAGGAAGTACGAGCAGTACTTC,CASSDWVAGGQRKYEQYF
TRBJ1-1,once,TRBV27,TRBD1,14,TGTGCCAGCAGTTTAAGGACAGGGGGGAGTGAAGCTTTCTTT,CASSLRTGGSEAFF
TRBJ2-1,-,TRBV2,-,14,TGTGCCAGCAGTGAACGAAGGACAAACAATGAGCAGTTCTTC,CASSERRTNNEQFF
TRBJ1-2,-,TRBV5-1,-,13,TGCGCCAGCAGCTTGGAGGGGGAATATGGCTACACCTTC,CASSLEGEYGYTF
TRBJ2-7,-,TRBV5-1,-,16,TGCGCCAGCAGCTCCGAAGGGGGGGCCCTCTCCTACGAGCAGTACTTC,CASSSEGGALSYEQYF
TRBJ2-7,once,TRBV6-1,-,15,TGTGCCAGCAGTGAAACCCGGGACACCCCCTACGAGCAGTACTTC,CASSETRDTPYEQYF
TRBJ1-2,-,TRBV4-2,-,13,TGTGCCTCAAGTAGGGGCCAGGGGTATGGCTACACCTTC,CASSRGQGYGYTF
TRBJ1-1,-,TRBV9,-,14,TGTGCCAGCAGCGTAGCGGGGGGGGACACTGAAGCTTTCTTT,CASSVAGGDTEAFF
TRBJ2-1,once,TRBV9,TRBD2,16,TGTGCCAGCAGCGTAGTAGCGGGGGGGACCTACAATGAGCAGTTCTTC,CASSVVAGGTYNEQFF
TRBJ2-4,once,TRBV29-1,-,12,TGCAGCGTTGGGATCCTAAAAGGGGTTCAGTACTTC,CSVGILKGVQYF
TRBJ2-3,few,TRBV5-6,-,13,TGTGCCAGCAGCCACCCCTACACAGATACGCAGTATTTT,CASSHPYTDTQYF
TRBJ1-3,-,TRBV10-3,-,12,TGTGCCATCAGTGAGCTCGGAAACACCATATATTTT,CAISELGNTIYF
TRBJ2-7,-,TRBV19,TRBD1,15,TGTGCCAGTACACCCTACCCACAGGGGGGATCCGAGCAGTACTTC,CASTPYPQGGSEQYF
TRBJ2-3,-,TRBV23-1,TRBD2,16,TGCGCCAGCAGTCACAGCGGGGGCCAAAGCACAGATACGCAGTATTTT,CASSHSGGQSTDTQYF
TRBJ2-7,few,TRBV4-1,-,15,TGCGCCAGCAGCCAAGATTTCGGGACTGCCTACGAGCAGTACTTC,CASSQDFGTAYEQYF
TRBJ2-1,once,TRBV5-1,TRBD2,19,TGCGCCAGCAGATCCCCCGGGACTAGCGGTCCTAGCTCCTACAATGAGCAGTTCTTC,CASRSPGTSGPSSYNEQFF
TRBJ2-3,-,TRBV5-1,-,14,TGCGCCAGCAGCGGAACGGGGGGCACAGATACGCAGTATTTT,CASSGTGGTDTQYF
TRBJ1-2,once,TRBV19,-,12,TGTGCCAGTACCCTCGGGGCGGGAGGCTACACCTTC,CASTLGAGGYTF
TRBJ1-6,-,TRBV23-1,-,14,TGCGCCAGCAGTCTCGACGACAAAAATTCACCCCTCCACTTT,CASSLDDKNSPLHF
TRBJ2-1,-,TRBV4-2,-,15,TGTGCCAGCAGCCAAGATCAGGGGAACAACAATGAGCAGTTCTTC,CASSQDQGNNNEQFF
TRBJ2-3,-,TRBV9,-,15,TGTGCCAGCAGCTCGGGACTGTGGGGGTCAGATACGCAGTATTTT,CASSSGLWGSDTQYF